The 15 T cell receptor beta chains below all came from one sample that was sequenced in a study of radiotherapy plus CTLA-4 blockade in lung cancer. Sequencing used immunoSEQ multiplex PCR; TCRdb keeps in-frame clones, though not all of them. In the table there are 81,000 or so clones, under 80% of which are singletons. The sample here was peripheral blood, taken from a patient treated with radiotherapy plus ipilimumab. The receptors were gathered from a human donor with non-small cell lung cancer whose response to radiotherapy plus ipilimumab could not be evaluated. Some clones in this sample may be carry-over from other donors' samples.

The chain links TRBV11-2 to TRBJ2-3; 7 bases are a match to TRBD2. Germline lookup yields CDR1 SGHAT and CDR2 FQNNGV. CDR3 size: 14 residues. Unmatched junction bases numbered 6, after V lost 5 bases and J lost 4 bases. The DNA of the CDR3 is TGTGCCAGCAGCGCGGGACTACGCTCAGATACGCAGTATTTT. Protein product: CASSAGLRSDTQYF.

The chain joins TRBV7-3 to TRBJ1-2; D gene unclear. The CDR3 extends over 14 amino acids. Deletions cut 5 bases from V and 8 bases from J, with 18 bases between. CDR1 is SGHTA, CDR2 FQGTGA, per germline. The CDR3 spells CASSQAAGRGGYTF. The CDR3 DNA follows: TGTGCCAGCAGCCAAGCAGCCGGAAGAGGGGGCTACACCTTC.

The chain is built from TRBV6-5 and TRBJ2-7; 7 nucleotides line up with TRBD1. V was pared by 2 bases and J by 3 bases, with 4 bases of the junction left unmatched. Germline V gene sequence: CDR1 MNHEY, CDR2 SVGAGI. This CDR3 comprises 14 residues. The CDR3 sequence is CASSYGGQDYEQYF. The CDR3 bases are TGTGCCAGCAGTTACGGCGGACAGGACTACGAGCAGTACTTC.

The chain links TRBV28 to TRBJ2-1, with 10 bases aligning to TRBD2. In germline, CDR1 is MDHEN, CDR2 SYDVKM. The V segment lost 7 bases and the J segment 3 bases; nucleotides outside the gene matches: 6. The CDR3 contains 15 residues. DNA of the CDR3: TGTGCCAGCACCTCGGGACTAGCGAACTACAATGAGCAGTTCTTC. Translated, it gives CASTSGLANYNEQFF.

This clone came up a few times. The V call is TRBV7-9, the J call TRBJ1-1; TRBD1 matches at 8 bases. V lost 5 bases, J lost 2 bases, and 7 bases stayed unmatched. Germline CDR1 is SEHNR and CDR2 is FQNEAQ (reference sequence). The CDR3 has 15 residues. The CDR3 nucleotides read TGTGCCAGCAGCCTCGCCGGGACAGGCAACACTGAAGCTTTCTTT. Protein sequence: CASSLAGTGNTEAFF.

This chain joins TRBV28 and TRBJ1-2; the D is unclear. Germline assignment: CDR1 MDHEN and CDR2 SYDVKM. The germline V and J ends were trimmed by 3 bases and 5 bases, with 10 bases remaining between them. The CDR3 has 13 residues. This chain's CDR3 is CASSLGGLYGYTF. Written as DNA, the CDR3 is TGTGCCAGCAGTTTGGGCGGACTGTATGGCTACACCTTC.

In its sample, this clone was seen a few times. J is TRBJ1-5 and V is TRBV19, with 8 bases matching TRBD1. Germline assignment: CDR1 LNHDA and CDR2 SQIVND (reference sequence). The CDR3 spans 13 residues. Trimming cost V 6 bases and J 6 bases; bases outside gene matches: 4. CDR3 residues: CASRAGGGQPQHF. The CDR3 DNA is TGTGCCAGTAGGGCAGGGGGCGGTCAGCCCCAGCATTTT.

V is TRBV27 and J is TRBJ2-2, with 8 bases aligning to TRBD1. Germline CDR1 is MNHEY and CDR2 is SMNVEV (reference sequence). CDR3 length equals 15 residues. Germline trimming cut 3 bases from V and 8 bases from J; bases unmatched to any gene: 8. The CDR3 DNA follows: TGTGCCAGCAGTTTGGGCAGGGGGCCTTGGGGGGAGCTGTTTTTT. Protein product: CASSLGRGPWGELFF.

The chain has TRBV7-2 and TRBJ2-2; TRBD2 aligns across 12 bases. The CDR3 covers 16 residues. Germline V gives CDR1 SGHTA, CDR2 FQGNSA. V lost 4 bases and J lost 4; bases outside the gene matches: 4. CDR3 in amino acids: CASSSGLAGPTGELFF. The CDR3 DNA sequence: TGTGCCAGCAGCTCCGGACTAGCGGGACCCACCGGGGAGCTGTTTTTT.

This clone was counted between two and nine times. The sample holds other DNA sequences that translate to the same CDR3. The chain joins TRBV21-1 to TRBJ1-6. TRBV21-1 is a documented pseudogene. This CDR3 is 17 amino acids long. CDR3 amino acids: CASSSRTTGSYNSPLHF. CDR3 in DNA: TGTGCCAGCAGTTCCCGTACAACGGGTTCCTATAATTCACCCCTCCACTTT.

This rearrangement joins TRBV4-2 to TRBJ2-2, with TRBD2 as a possible D gene (7 bases). This CDR3 spans 16 amino acids. CDR1 is LGHNA and CDR2 is YNFKEQ in the germline V gene. The V gene lost 0 bases and the J gene lost 7 bases, with 15 bases spanning the gap. The CDR3 here is CASSQEWGGAGGELFF. The CDR3 DNA is TGTGCCAGCAGCCAAGAATGGGGGGGGGCCGGCGGGGAGCTGTTTTTT.

The chain recombines TRBV5-1 with TRBJ2-2; TRBD2 aligns across 7 bases. This CDR3 comprises 16 residues. V lost 3 bases and J lost 0; bases outside the gene matches: 5. From germline, CDR1 is SGHRS and CDR2 YFSETQ. DNA for the CDR3: TGCGCCAGCAGCTCGGTGGGGGGGGCGAACACCGGGGAGCTGTTTTTT. Translated: CASSSVGGANTGELFF.

This clone appeared once. The rearrangement links TRBV9 to TRBJ1-2; 9 bases align to TRBD1. Germline V gene data show CDR1 as SGDLS and CDR2 as YYNGEE. CDR3 length: 15 residues. V was clipped by 4 bases and J by 5 bases; unmatched bases: 9. Here the CDR3 DNA reads TGTGCCAGCAGCCTCGGACAGGGGAGGGGGTATGGCTACACCTTC. Protein product: CASSLGQGRGYGYTF.

The gene calls are TRBV6-1 and TRBJ1-2; D might be TRBD1 (5 bases). Trimming cost V 3 bases and J 14 bases, with 22 bases left between them. Germline CDR1 and CDR2: MNHNS and SASEGT. The CDR3 extends over 14 amino acids. The CDR3 reads CASSDRQGNPTLTF. Written as DNA, the CDR3 is TGTGCCAGCAGTGATCGGCAGGGCAACCCCACCTTGACCTTC.

The rearrangement links TRBV2 to TRBJ2-1; D may be TRBD1 (5 bases). The CDR3 consists of 15 residues. V was pared by 4 bases and J by 8 bases, with 18 bases between. CDR1 is SNHLY, CDR2 FYNNEI, per germline. The CDR3 reads CASSGISRELDEQFF. The CDR3 nucleotides read TGTGCCAGCAGTGGTATATCCAGGGAATTGGATGAGCAGTTCTTC.